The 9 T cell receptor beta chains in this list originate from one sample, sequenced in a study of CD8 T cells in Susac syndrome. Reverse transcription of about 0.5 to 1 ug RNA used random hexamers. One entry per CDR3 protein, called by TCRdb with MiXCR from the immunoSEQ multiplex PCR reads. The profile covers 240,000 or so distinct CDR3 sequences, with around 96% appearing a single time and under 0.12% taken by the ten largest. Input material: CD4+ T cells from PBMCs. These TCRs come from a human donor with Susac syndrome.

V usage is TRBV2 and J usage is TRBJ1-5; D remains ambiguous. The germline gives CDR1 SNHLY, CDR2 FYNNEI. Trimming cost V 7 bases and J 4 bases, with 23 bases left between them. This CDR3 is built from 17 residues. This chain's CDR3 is CASTNSEGGPWNQPQHF. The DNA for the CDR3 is TGTGCCAGCACTAACAGCGAAGGAGGCCCATGGAATCAGCCCCAGCATTTT.

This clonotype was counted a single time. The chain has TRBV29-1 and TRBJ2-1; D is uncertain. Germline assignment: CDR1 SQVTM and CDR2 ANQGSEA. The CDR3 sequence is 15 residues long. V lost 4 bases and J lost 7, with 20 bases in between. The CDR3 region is CSVGRSSHLRNEQFF. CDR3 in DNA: TGCAGCGTTGGCAGGAGTTCCCACCTGCGGAATGAGCAGTTCTTC.

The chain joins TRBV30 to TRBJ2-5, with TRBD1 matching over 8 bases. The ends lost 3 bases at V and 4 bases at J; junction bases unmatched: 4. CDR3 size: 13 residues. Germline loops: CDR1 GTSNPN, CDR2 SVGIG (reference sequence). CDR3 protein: CAWSKTGVETQYF. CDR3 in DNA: TGTGCCTGGAGCAAGACAGGGGTAGAGACCCAGTACTTC.

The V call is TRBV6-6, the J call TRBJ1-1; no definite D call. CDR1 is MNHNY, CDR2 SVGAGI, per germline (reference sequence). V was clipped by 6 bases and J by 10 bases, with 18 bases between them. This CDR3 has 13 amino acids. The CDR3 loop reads CASSPAGEGAAFF. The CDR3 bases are TGTGCCAGCAGCCCCGCCGGTGAAGGCGCAGCTTTCTTT.

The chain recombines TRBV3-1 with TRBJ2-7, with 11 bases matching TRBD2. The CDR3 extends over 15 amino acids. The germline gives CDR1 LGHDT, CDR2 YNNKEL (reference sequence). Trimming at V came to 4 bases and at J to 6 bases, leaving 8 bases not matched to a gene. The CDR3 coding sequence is TGTGCCAGCAGCCCCTTCGGGACTAGCGGTACCGAGCAGTACTTC. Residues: CASSPFGTSGTEQYF.

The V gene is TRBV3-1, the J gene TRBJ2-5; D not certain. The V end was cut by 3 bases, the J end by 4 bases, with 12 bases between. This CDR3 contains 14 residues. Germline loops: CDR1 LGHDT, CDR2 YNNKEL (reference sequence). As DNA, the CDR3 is TGTGCCAGCAGCCAGACACCGAAAGGAGAGACCCAGTACTTC. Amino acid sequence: CASSQTPKGETQYF.

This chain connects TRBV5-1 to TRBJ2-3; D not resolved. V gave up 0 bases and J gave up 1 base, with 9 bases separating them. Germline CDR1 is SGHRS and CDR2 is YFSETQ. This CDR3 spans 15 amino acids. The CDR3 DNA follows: TGCGCCAGCAGCTTGGACCCGACCCGCACAGATACGCAGTATTTT. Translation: CASSLDPTRTDTQYF.

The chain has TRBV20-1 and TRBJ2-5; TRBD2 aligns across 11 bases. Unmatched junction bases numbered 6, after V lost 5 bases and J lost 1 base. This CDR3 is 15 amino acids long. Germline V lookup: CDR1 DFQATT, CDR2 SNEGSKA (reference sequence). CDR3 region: CSAVNSGRAQETQYF. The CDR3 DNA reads TGCAGTGCTGTCAATAGCGGGAGGGCCCAAGAGACCCAGTACTTC.

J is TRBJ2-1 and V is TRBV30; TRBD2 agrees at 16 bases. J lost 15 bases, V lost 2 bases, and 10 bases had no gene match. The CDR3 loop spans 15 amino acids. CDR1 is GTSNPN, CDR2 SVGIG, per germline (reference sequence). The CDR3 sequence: CAWSWGTSGRAVRFF. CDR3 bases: TGTGCCTGGAGTTGGGGGACTAGCGGGAGGGCTGTGCGGTTCTTC.